The T cell receptor (beta chain) under discussion was sequenced for a study of shared clonotypes between healthy human individuals. Here immunoSEQ multiplex PCR was the method, and the copy in TCRdb shows in-frame clones only, minus some. In the table there are hundreds of thousands of clones, about 78% of which are singletons. CDR1 and CDR2 from the germline V gene are LNHDA and SQIVND (reference sequence). J was trimmed by 7 bases and V by 5 bases; bases with no gene match: 10. The CDR3 is made up of 15 amino acids. This TCR came from a woman aged 25-40 years in good health. Sample: memory CD4+ T cells sorted from blood. Subset reported: CD45RA-negative fraction. This rearrangement joins TRBV19 to TRBJ1-4; 7 bases align to TRBD1. The CDR3 region has the DNA TGTGCCAGTAGTTCCTACAGGGGAGACGGTGAAAAACTGTTTTTT. Amino acids: CASSSYRGDGEKLFF.